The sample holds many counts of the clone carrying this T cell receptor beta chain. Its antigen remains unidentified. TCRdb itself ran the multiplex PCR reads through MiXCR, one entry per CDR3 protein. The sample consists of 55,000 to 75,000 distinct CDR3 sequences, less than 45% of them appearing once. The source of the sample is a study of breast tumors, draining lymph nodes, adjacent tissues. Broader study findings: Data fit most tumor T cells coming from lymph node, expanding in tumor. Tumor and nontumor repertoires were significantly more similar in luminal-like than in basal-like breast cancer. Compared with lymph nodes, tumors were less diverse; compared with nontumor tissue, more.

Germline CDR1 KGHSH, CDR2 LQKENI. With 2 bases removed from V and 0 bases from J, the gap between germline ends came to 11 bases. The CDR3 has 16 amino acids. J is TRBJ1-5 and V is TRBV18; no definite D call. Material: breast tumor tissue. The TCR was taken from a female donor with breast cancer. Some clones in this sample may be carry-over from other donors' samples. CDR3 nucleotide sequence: TGTGCCAGCTCACCATGGGGTTCCGATAGCAATCAGCCCCAGCATTTT. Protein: CASSPWGSDSNQPQHF.